This TCR beta chain derives from a study of T cells in Graves' hyperthyroidism and ophthalmopathy (dated by TCRdb to between 2018 and 2021). About the study as a whole: Peripheral blood samples were taken at the time of initial diagnosis, prior to any treatment. The study also compared thyroid tissue and blood T-cell repertoires from five or six Graves' hyperthyroidism patients. TCR V-J signatures able to tell the groups apart were searched for in a discovery cohort of around 95 patients, of whom more than 40 had Graves' ophthalmopathy and more than 55 had stable Graves' hyperthyroidism. After blood sampling, hyperthyroidism patients were treated with methimazole at a starting dose of 30 mg daily, and ophthalmopathy patients were treated with high-dose intravenous methylprednisolone. The roughly 100 discovery patients were divided at random into training and test sets in a 7:3 ratio. The paper describes TCR Vbeta CDR3 sequencing of 135 peripheral blood samples, made up of roughly 45 ophthalmopathy patients, approximately 76 hyperthyroidism patients and roughly 17 progressor patients. An independent validation cohort of some 18 hyperthyroidism patients and about 16 patients who later progressed to ophthalmopathy tested prospective prediction of ophthalmopathy. The investigation overall reported the following: Sample size was not statistically predetermined, and investigators were not blinded to group allocation. In validation, the model predicted progression to ophthalmopathy with just under 71% sensitivity and 72% to 85% specificity, a median of 6.5 months before onset. In cross-validation, a model built on a 13 V-J signature told ophthalmopathy apart from stable hyperthyroidism with 87.88% sensitivity and roughly 82% specificity, and in testing the same model reached 80%/75%. Most expanded thyroid clonotypes (frequency above 0.001) were also found in blood, which suggests that blood repertoires may mirror thyroid immune responses.

As concerns this clonotype: Its specific antigen is unknown. No base-level quality is on record; no much larger clone is a single base apart.

The TCR beta CDR3 regions were amplified from the RNA transcripts. The TCR CDR3 was subjected to a first round of RT-PCR using the HTBI primer set and the Qiagen OneStep RT-PCR kit. Libraries were constructed in a second round of multiplex PCR, after which size selection and purification were carried out. Paired-end sequencing of the libraries was performed with 100 bp reads on an Illumina HiSeq2000. Under the source paper's analysis protocol: SOAPnuke was used to process the raw data, throwing out any read that contained adapters or uncalled bases, had a mean Phred below 15, or lacked an exact constant-primer or identifier match. COPE v1.2.5 was used to merge high-quality paired reads, and clonotypes were defined as unique nucleotide sequences. Clonotypes were aligned to IMGT TRBV, TRBD and TRBJ reference segments using MiTCR v1.1. The analysis included only V-J combinations with a frequency above 0.0001, which together covered 99.2% of the repertoires. The TCS score was defined as F50 (clonal expansion) divided by E x V (chaos), with BLOSUM62-based TCRdist calculated between CDR3 peptides within each V-J. Welch's t-statistics and random forest reduced 450 to 600 V-J features to around 14, which were used in a naive Bayes classifier (R e1071). TCRdb handled the public reads itself, with Q25 trimming in fastp and clone calling in MiXCR, and kept productive beta chains. Identical CDR3 protein sequences are pooled into one entry, listed with their most common genes and DNA. The V and J calls and clone size are TCRdb's, not the authors'. The sample contains 300,000 to 350,000 distinct CDR3 sequences, about 20% of them found a single time. The ten largest account for about half of the sample.

For CDR1 and CDR2, the germline V gene lists MGHRA and YSYEKL. Spanning cysteine to phenylalanine, the CDR3 consists of 11 amino acids. The read is trimmed to its CDR3 DNA, 33 bases read in frame from base 1. V is reduced by 6 bases and J by 4 bases, leaving a spacing of 6 bases between them. Stable Graves' hyperthyroidism was defined as the absence of progression to ophthalmopathy over 18 months of follow-up. Hyperthyroidism patients were aged 18 to 65 years and newly diagnosed, with disease duration of less than 2 months. Exclusion was applied to patients with uncontrolled infections, other autoimmune diseases, pregnancy or lactation. Diagnoses relied on clinical symptoms, serum thyroxine and TRAb, thyroid ultrasound and orbital computed tomography. PBMCs were separated from roughly 10 ml of fresh peripheral blood using Ficoll-Paque density gradient centrifugation. Total RNA was extracted using Trizol reagent, and RNA quality was assessed on an Agilent 2100 Bioanalyzer.

The chain uses TRBV4-1 and TRBJ2-5; the D gene is not confidently resolved. Sample: blood. The TCR originated in a woman aged 45-65 years with Graves' hyperthyroidism. The CDR3 amino acid sequence is: CASRRRETQYF. The DNA reads as follows: TGCGCCAGCAGGAGAAGAGAGACCCAGTACTTC.